The 13 T cell receptor beta chains listed next were all sequenced from one sample in a study of blood T cell repertoires in COVID-19. Libraries were prepared by immunoSEQ multiplex PCR; TCRdb keeps only in-frame clonotypes and omits some of them. This sample yields about 190,000 clones, of which roughly 84% are seen a single time; 5% to 8% belongs to the top ten. The sequenced sample consisted of peripheral blood. The origin of the receptors is a woman between 40 and 50 years old who had recovered from COVID-19.

The chain recombines TRBV5-4 with TRBJ1-1; D uncertain. The V and J ends lost 0 bases and 1 base respectively, with 10 bases between them. The CDR3 spans 15 residues. The germline gives CDR1 SGHNT, CDR2 YYREEE (reference sequence). The CDR3 region has the DNA TGTGCCAGCAGCTTGGGCACGACTCAGAACACTGAAGCTTTCTTT. This sequence encodes CASSLGTTQNTEAFF.

The chain links TRBV29-1 to TRBJ2-2; D possibly corresponds to TRBD1 (5 bases). The CDR3 covers 14 residues. Trimming shortened V by 7 bases and J by 6 bases, and 18 bases separated the two germline ends. The V gene's germline CDR1 is SQVTM and CDR2 ANQGSEA. CDR3 sequence (DNA): TGCAGCGCCGTCGGACAACCCTCCCCCGGGGAGCTGTTTTTT. Protein: CSAVGQPSPGELFF.

V is TRBV19 and J is TRBJ2-2; 9 positions match TRBD1. Germline CDR1 is LNHDA and CDR2 is SQIVND (reference sequence). J lost 0 bases, V lost 5 bases, and 1 base had no gene match. The CDR3 loop spans 15 amino acids. The CDR3, as DNA: TGTGCCAGTAGTGGGGACAGGGCGAACACCGGGGAGCTGTTTTTT. Translating it yields CASSGDRANTGELFF.

The chain couples TRBV7-2 to TRBJ1-2, with D possibly being TRBD1 (6 bases). The V end was cut by 1 base, the J end by 3 bases, with 12 bases between. CDR1 is SGHTA and CDR2 is FQGNSA in the germline V gene. The CDR3 loop spans 15 amino acids. The CDR3 spells CASSLVFRGYYGYTF. The CDR3 DNA reads as TGTGCCAGCAGCTTAGTTTTCAGGGGCTACTATGGCTACACCTTC. Combining the CDR3 with reference TRBV7-2 and TRBJ1-2 gives the whole variable domain GAGVSQSPSNKVTEKGKDVELRCDPISGHTALYWYRQSLGQGLEFLIYFQGNSAPDKSGLPSDRFSAERTGGSVSTLTIQRTQQEDSAVYLCASSLVFRGYYGYTFGSGTRLTVV.

The chain uses TRBV12-3 or TRBV12-4 and TRBJ2-1; D is perhaps TRBD2 (6 bases). V was clipped by 3 bases and J by 7 bases, with 10 bases between them. There are 13 residues in the CDR3. CDR3 nucleotide sequence: TGTGCCAGCAGTTTGTCTAGCGAGAATGAGCAGTTCTTC. This codes for CASSLSSENEQFF.

The J gene is TRBJ2-5, the V gene TRBV6-2 or TRBV6-3; D gene uncertain. This CDR3 is built from 14 residues. V was cut by 0 bases and J by 5 bases, with 10 bases left in between. CDR1 and CDR2 (germline): MNHEY, SVGEGT. CDR3 amino acids: CASSYSIVSETQYF. The CDR3 DNA sequence: TGTGCCAGCAGTTACTCGATAGTGTCTGAGACCCAGTACTTC.

This clone turned up a few times. J is TRBJ1-2 and V is TRBV12-5; 7 positions agree with TRBD1. Germline trimming cut 0 bases from V and 4 bases from J; bases unmatched to any gene: 14. CDR3 size: 18 residues. Germline V CDR1 and CDR2: LGHNT, FRNRAP. This chain's CDR3 is CASGLVTTQTGFLYGYTF. The DNA for the CDR3 is TGTGCTAGTGGTTTGGTCACAACCCAGACAGGGTTTCTCTATGGCTACACCTTC.

The chain is built from TRBV12-3 or TRBV12-4 and TRBJ1-1; maybe TRBD1 (5 bases). Trimming stripped 2 bases from V and 3 bases from J, with 7 bases between. This CDR3 has 13 residues. The CDR3, as DNA: TGTGCCAGCAGTTTACAAGGGGACACTGAAGCTTTCTTT. It yields the protein CASSLQGDTEAFF.

This clone was recorded only once. This chain links TRBV5-5 with TRBJ1-4; D might be TRBD1 (5 bases). Germline V CDR1 and CDR2: SGHKS, YYEKEE (reference sequence). V was cut by 1 base and J by 1 base, with 14 bases left in between. The CDR3 totals 17 residues. This CDR3 reads CASSLYRTAGTNEKLFF. The CDR3 DNA reads as TGTGCCAGCAGCTTGTACAGGACGGCAGGAACTAATGAAAAACTGTTTTTT.

The chain employs TRBV5-1 and TRBJ2-6, with D possibly being TRBD2 (7 bases). The CDR3 contains 18 residues. Trimming took 0 bases from V and 0 from J, leaving 13 bases between them. Germline loops: CDR1 SGHRS, CDR2 YFSETQ. CDR3 loop: CASSLEGGPSSGANVLTF. CDR3 in DNA: TGCGCCAGCAGCTTGGAGGGGGGGCCCTCCTCTGGGGCCAACGTCCTGACTTTC.

The J gene is TRBJ2-7, the V gene TRBV3-1 (or the pseudogene TRBV3-2); D gene ambiguous. CDR1 LGHDT and CDR2 YNNKEL come from the germline V gene (reference sequence). Trimming pared 0 bases from V and 3 bases from J, leaving 15 bases between. The CDR3 loop spans 16 amino acids. CDR3 nucleotide sequence: TGTGCCAGCAGCCAAGACTTTCAACAGATTCACTACGAGCAGTACTTC. Residues: CASSQDFQQIHYEQYF.

CDR3 bases: TGTGCCAGCAGCTCCCGGAACGGACAGATGAGGAACACTGAAGCTTTCTTT. As protein: CASSSRNGQMRNTEAFF. The V call is TRBV11-2, the J call TRBJ1-1, with a tentative D call TRBD1 (6 bases). This CDR3 has 17 amino acids. The germline gives CDR1 SGHAT, CDR2 FQNNGV. The ends were cut back, 4 bases at V and 1 base at J, with 19 bases in the middle.

This clone was detected only once. V gene TRBV18 combines with J gene TRBJ1-6; 7 bases are shared with TRBD1. The CDR3 totals 16 residues. The V gene end was trimmed by 2 bases and the J gene end by 8 bases; junction bases not matched to a gene: 9. From germline, CDR1 is KGHSH and CDR2 LQKENI. CDR3 DNA sequence: TGTGCCAGCTCACCAGGACCAGGGGGTGTCGATTCACCCCTCCACTTT. Its translation: CASSPGPGGVDSPLHF. Combining the CDR3 with reference TRBV18 and TRBJ1-6 gives the whole variable domain NAGVMQNPRHLVRRRGQEARLRCSPMKGHSHVYWYRQLPEEGLKFMVYLQKENIIDESGMPKERFSAEFPKEGPSILRIQQVVRGDSAAYFCASSPGPGGVDSPLHFGNGTRLTVT.